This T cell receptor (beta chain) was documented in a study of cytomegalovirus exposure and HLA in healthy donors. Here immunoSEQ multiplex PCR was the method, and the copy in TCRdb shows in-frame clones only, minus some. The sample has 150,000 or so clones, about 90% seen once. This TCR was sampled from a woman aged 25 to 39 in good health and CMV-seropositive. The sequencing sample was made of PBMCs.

This CDR3 is CASSYSGGGTDTQYF. CDR3 DNA: TGTGCCAGCAGTTACTCAGGGGGGGGCACAGATACGCAGTATTTT. The V and J genes are TRBV6-5 and TRBJ2-3; the D gene is possibly TRBD2 (7 bases). The CDR3 runs to 15 residues. Per the germline V gene, CDR1 is MNHEY and CDR2 is SVGAGI. Trimming stripped 0 bases from V and 1 base from J, with 8 bases between.